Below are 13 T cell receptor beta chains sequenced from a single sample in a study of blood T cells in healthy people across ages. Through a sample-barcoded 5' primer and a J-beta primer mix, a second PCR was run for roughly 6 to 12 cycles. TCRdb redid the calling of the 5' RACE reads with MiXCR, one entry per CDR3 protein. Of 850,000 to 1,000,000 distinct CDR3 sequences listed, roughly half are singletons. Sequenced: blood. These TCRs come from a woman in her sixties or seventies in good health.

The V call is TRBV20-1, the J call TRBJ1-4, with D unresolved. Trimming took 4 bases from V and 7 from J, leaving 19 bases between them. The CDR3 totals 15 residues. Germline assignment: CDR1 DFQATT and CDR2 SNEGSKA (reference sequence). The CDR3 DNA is TGCAGTGCTAAGCAAGCGGAAAGGAGGGCTGAAAAACTGTTTTTT. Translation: CSAKQAERRAEKLFF.

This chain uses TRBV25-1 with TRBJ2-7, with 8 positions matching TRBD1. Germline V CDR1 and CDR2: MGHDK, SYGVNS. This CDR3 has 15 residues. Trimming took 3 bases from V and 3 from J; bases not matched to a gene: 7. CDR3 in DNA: TGTGCCAGCAGTGAGGACAGGGCGCTGCTCTACGAGCAGTACTTC. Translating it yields CASSEDRALLYEQYF.

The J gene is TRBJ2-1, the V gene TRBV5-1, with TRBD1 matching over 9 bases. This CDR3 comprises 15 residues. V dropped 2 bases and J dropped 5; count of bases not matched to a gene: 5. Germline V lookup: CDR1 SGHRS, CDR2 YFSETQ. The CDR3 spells CASSLRDRANNEQFF. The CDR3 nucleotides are TGCGCCAGCAGCTTACGGGACAGGGCGAACAATGAGCAGTTCTTC. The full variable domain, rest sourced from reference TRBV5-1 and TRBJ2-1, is KAGVTQTPRYLIKTRGQQVTLSCSPISGHRSVSWYQQTPGQGLQFLFEYFSETQRNKGNFPGRFSGRQFSNSRSEMNVSTLELGDSALYLCASSLRDRANNEQFFGPGTRLTVL.

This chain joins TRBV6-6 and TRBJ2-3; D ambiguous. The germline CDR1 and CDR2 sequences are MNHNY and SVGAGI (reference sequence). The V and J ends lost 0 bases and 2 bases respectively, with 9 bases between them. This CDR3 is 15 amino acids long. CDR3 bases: TGTGCCAGCAGTTACTCGGCTGGGAACACAGATACGCAGTATTTT. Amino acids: CASSYSAGNTDTQYF.

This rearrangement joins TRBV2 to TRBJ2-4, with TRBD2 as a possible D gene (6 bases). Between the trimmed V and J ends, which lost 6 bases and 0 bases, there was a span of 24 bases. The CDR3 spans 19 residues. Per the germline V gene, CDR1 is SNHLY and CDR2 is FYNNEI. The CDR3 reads CASRPQGGGITLAKNIQYF. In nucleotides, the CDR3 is TGTGCCAGCAGACCCCAGGGCGGAGGGATTACGCTAGCCAAAAACATTCAGTACTTC.

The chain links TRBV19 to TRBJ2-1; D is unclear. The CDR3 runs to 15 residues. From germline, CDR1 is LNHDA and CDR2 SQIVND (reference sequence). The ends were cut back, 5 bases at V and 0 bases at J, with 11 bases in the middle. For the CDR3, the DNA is TGTGCCAGTAGTCCCACGTCGAGCTCCTACAATGAGCAGTTCTTC. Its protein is CASSPTSSSYNEQFF.

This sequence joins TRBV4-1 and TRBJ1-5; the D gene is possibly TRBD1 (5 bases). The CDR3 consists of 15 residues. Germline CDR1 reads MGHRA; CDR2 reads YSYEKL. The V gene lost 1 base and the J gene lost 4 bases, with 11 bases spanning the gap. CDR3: CASSQGGTLNQPQHF. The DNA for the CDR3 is TGCGCCAGCAGCCAAGGGGGGACCCTTAATCAGCCCCAGCATTTT.

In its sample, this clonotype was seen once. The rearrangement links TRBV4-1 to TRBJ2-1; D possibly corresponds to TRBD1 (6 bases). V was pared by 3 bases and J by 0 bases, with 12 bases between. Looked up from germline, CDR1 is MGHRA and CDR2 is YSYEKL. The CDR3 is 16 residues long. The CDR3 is CASSHWGLPSYNEQFF. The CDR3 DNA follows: TGCGCCAGCAGCCATTGGGGGCTCCCCTCCTACAATGAGCAGTTCTTC.

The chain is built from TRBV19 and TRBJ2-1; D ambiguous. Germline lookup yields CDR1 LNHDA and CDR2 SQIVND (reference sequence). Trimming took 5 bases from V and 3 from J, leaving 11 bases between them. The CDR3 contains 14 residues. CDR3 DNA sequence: TGTGCCAGTAGTGGGCCTCCAAGCTACAATGAGCAGTTCTTC. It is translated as CASSGPPSYNEQFF.

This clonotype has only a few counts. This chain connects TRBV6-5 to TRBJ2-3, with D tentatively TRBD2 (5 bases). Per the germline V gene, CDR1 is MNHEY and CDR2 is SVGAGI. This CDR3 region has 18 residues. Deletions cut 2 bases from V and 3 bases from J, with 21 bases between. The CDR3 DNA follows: TGTGCCAGCAGTTACCCCCTTACCTTAGCGCAGACTACAGATACGCAGTATTTT. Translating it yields CASSYPLTLAQTTDTQYF.

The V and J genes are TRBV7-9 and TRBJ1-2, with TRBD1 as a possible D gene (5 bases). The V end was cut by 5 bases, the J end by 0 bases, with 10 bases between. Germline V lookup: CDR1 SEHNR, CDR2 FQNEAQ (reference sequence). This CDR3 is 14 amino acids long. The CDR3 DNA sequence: TGTGCCAGCAGCCCAGGGTACGCTAACTATGGCTACACCTTC. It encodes CASSPGYANYGYTF. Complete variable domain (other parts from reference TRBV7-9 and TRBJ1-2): DTGVSQNPRHKITKRGQNVTFRCDPISEHNRLYWYRQTLGQGPEFLTYFQNEAQLEKSRLLSDRFSAERPKGSFSTLEIQRTEQGDSAMYLCASSPGYANYGYTFGSGTRLTVV.

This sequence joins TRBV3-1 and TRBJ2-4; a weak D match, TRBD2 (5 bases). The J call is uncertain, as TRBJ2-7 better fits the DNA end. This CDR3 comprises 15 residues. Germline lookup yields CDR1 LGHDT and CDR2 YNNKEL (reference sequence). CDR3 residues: CASSQEELGLGEQYF. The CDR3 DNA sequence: TGTGCCAGCAGCCAAGAGGAACTAGGGTTGGGCGAGCAGTACTTC.

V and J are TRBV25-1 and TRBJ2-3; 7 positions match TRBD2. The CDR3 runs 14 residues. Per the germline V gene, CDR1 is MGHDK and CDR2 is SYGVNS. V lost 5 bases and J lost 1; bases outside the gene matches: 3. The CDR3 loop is CASSIAGGTDTQYF. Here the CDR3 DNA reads TGTGCCAGCAGTATAGCGGGTGGCACAGATACGCAGTATTTT.